One and the same sample provided the 21 T cell receptor beta chains below, sequenced in a study of cytomegalovirus exposure and HLA in healthy donors. Both 60 Vbeta primers and 13 Jbeta primers went into the PCR. Libraries were prepared by immunoSEQ multiplex PCR; TCRdb keeps only in-frame clonotypes and omits some of them. The table includes approximately 130,000 clones, around three quarters detected once. The sequencing sample was made of PBMCs. These TCRs come from a man aged 18 to 30 in good health and CMV-seropositive.

There are a few counts of this clone. One end of the junction does not line up with germline, which may come from a read error. This sequence joins TRBV2 and TRBJ2-4; D not certain. Germline CDR1 and CDR2: SNHLY and FYNNEI. The CDR3 consists of 13 residues. This CDR3 reads CASSEGAQNSQYF. The CDR3 region has the DNA TGTGCCAGCAGTGAAGGGGCCCAAAACAGTCAGTACTTC. Variable domain in full (rest from reference TRBV2 and TRBJ2-4): EPEVTQTPSHQVTQMGQEVILRCVPISNHLYFYWYRQILGQKVEFLVSFYNNEISEKSEIFDDQFSVERPDGSNFTLKIRSTKLEDSAMYFCASSEGAQNSQYFGAGTRLSVL.

About this clone: Compared with germline, one end of the junction differs, possibly owing to a read error. The chain employs TRBV7-9 and TRBJ1-1, with 8 nucleotides matching TRBD1. Germline CDR1 and CDR2: SEHNR and FQNEAQ (reference sequence). The CDR3 runs to 12 residues. The CDR3: CSSSLGQGEAFF. The DNA of the CDR3 is TGTTCCAGCAGCTTAGGACAGGGTGAAGCTTTCTTT.

This sequence joins TRBV28 and TRBJ2-7, with 7 bases lining up with TRBD1. V lost 5 bases to trimming and J lost 2 bases; unmatched junction nucleotides: 15. Per the germline V gene, CDR1 is MDHEN and CDR2 is SYDVKM. The CDR3 runs to 17 residues. The CDR3, as DNA: TGTGCCAGCAGTACCGGGACAGCAATAGTATTTCCCTACGAGCAGTACTTC. Translating gives CASSTGTAIVFPYEQYF. The variable domain in full, completed from reference TRBV28 and TRBJ2-7, reads DVKVTQSSRYLVKRTGEKVFLECVQDMDHENMFWYRQDPGLGLRLIYFSYDVKMKEKGDIPEGYSVSREKKERFSLILESASTNQTSMYLCASSTGTAIVFPYEQYFGPGTRLTVT.

This chain connects TRBV5-1 to TRBJ1-4; D possibly corresponds to TRBD1 (6 bases). V dropped 0 bases and J dropped 1 base, with 7 bases sitting between them. The germline CDR1 and CDR2 sequences are SGHRS and YFSETQ. This CDR3 is 15 amino acids long. In nucleotides, the CDR3 is TGCGCCAGCAGCTTGGGGGACATAACTAATGAAAAACTGTTTTTT. This sequence encodes CASSLGDITNEKLFF. The full variable domain, rest sourced from reference TRBV5-1 and TRBJ1-4, is KAGVTQTPRYLIKTRGQQVTLSCSPISGHRSVSWYQQTPGQGLQFLFEYFSETQRNKGNFPGRFSGRQFSNSRSEMNVSTLELGDSALYLCASSLGDITNEKLFFGSGTQLSVL.

The chain carries TRBV14 and TRBJ2-1; TRBD1 might be the D (5 bases). CDR1 SGHDN and CDR2 FVKESK come from the germline V gene. The CDR3 has 13 residues. V was trimmed by 6 bases and J by 10 bases, leaving 16 bases between them. Here the CDR3 reads CASSHFRVGEQFF. In nucleotides, the CDR3 is TGTGCCAGCAGTCACTTCAGGGTAGGCGAGCAGTTCTTC.

This clone was observed a single time. The rearrangement links TRBV29-1 to TRBJ2-5, with 9 bases that match TRBD2. Germline V gene data show CDR1 as SQVTM and CDR2 as ANQGSEA. This CDR3 comprises 14 residues. V dropped 5 bases and J dropped 4; count of bases not matched to a gene: 8. The CDR3, as DNA: TGCAGCGTTATATGGCTAGCGGGGCGAGAGACCCAGTACTTC. It yields the protein CSVIWLAGRETQYF.

This chain links TRBV6-4 with TRBJ2-2; D unclear. CDR3 length: 13 residues. Germline values: CDR1 MRHNA, CDR2 SNTAGT. V was cut by 8 bases and J by 5 bases, with 12 bases left in between. CDR3 bases: TGTGCCAGCTTGAGTCCTGAAACCGGGGAGCTGTTTTTT. Translating it yields CASLSPETGELFF.

Here the CDR3 reads CASSLTGEGYGYTF. CDR3 nucleotides: TGTGCCAGCAGCTTAACAGGGGAAGGGTATGGCTACACCTTC. This rearrangement joins TRBV11-2 to TRBJ1-2, with 7 nucleotides matching TRBD1. V was clipped by 2 bases and J by 5 bases; unmatched bases: 5. Germline V gives CDR1 SGHAT, CDR2 FQNNGV. The CDR3 has 14 residues.

This chain joins TRBV18 and TRBJ1-1; 8 positions match TRBD1. This CDR3 spans 15 amino acids. J lost 2 bases, V lost 1 base, and 3 bases had no gene match. Germline V gene sequence: CDR1 KGHSH, CDR2 LQKENI. DNA of the CDR3: TGTGCCAGCTCACCACTGGACAGGGTAAACACTGAAGCTTTCTTT. Protein sequence: CASSPLDRVNTEAFF.

Turning to this clone: At one boundary the junction diverges from the germline segment, which might be a read error. J is TRBJ2-7 and V is TRBV7-9; TRBD2 aligns across 8 bases. The CDR3 is made up of 16 amino acids. Germline loops: CDR1 SEHNR, CDR2 FQNEAQ (reference sequence). Here the CDR3 reads CSSSQGTGTRGAEQYF. CDR3 DNA sequence: TGTTCCAGCAGCCAGGGAACCGGGACTAGAGGGGCCGAGCAGTACTTC.

This clone was counted between two and nine times. The rearrangement uses TRBV9 and TRBJ1-1, with D possibly matching TRBD1 (5 bases). Trimming took 0 bases from V and 6 from J, leaving 21 bases between them. The germline gives CDR1 SGDLS, CDR2 YYNGEE. The CDR3 consists of 17 residues. CDR3 protein: CASSVGDRGGVLAEAFF. In DNA form, the CDR3 reads TGTGCCAGCAGCGTAGGGGATCGGGGGGGAGTTTTGGCTGAAGCTTTCTTT.

The DNA of the CDR3 is TGTGCCAGCAGCTTAGCGGGGGGACAGCTGGTGTTGGGTGGCTACACCTTC. It specifies CASSLAGGQLVLGGYTF. The chain carries TRBV7-9 and TRBJ1-2, with 7 bases matching TRBD1. There are 17 residues in the CDR3. Unmatched junction bases numbered 14, after V lost 0 bases and J lost 7 bases. The germline V gene encodes CDR1 SEHNR and CDR2 FQNEAQ (reference sequence).

V and J are TRBV2 and TRBJ1-5; D gene unclear. Per germline, CDR1 SNHLY and CDR2 FYNNEI. The CDR3 contains 13 residues. The ends were cut back, 3 bases at V and 1 base at J, with 4 bases in the middle. DNA of the CDR3: TGTGCCAGCAGTGAGGAGAGCAATCAGCCCCAGCATTTT. Translation: CASSEESNQPQHF.

The chain uses TRBV7-9 and TRBJ1-2; TRBD1 matches 9 bases. After removal of 3 bases from V and 6 bases from J, the junction contained 11 bases not matched to a gene. The length of the CDR3 is 16 residues. CDR1 is SEHNR, CDR2 FQNEAQ, per germline (reference sequence). The CDR3 sequence: CASSFIGGTGNHGYTF. CDR3 in DNA: TGTGCCAGCAGCTTCATAGGCGGGACAGGGAACCATGGCTACACCTTC.

The rearrangement joins TRBV6-5 to TRBJ1-2; 11 nucleotides match TRBD1. Germline V CDR1 and CDR2: MNHEY, SVGAGI. J lost 6 bases, V lost 10 bases, and 10 bases had no gene match. This CDR3 has 14 amino acids. This CDR3 reads CAIARGQGADGYTF. The CDR3 bases are TGTGCCATCGCCCGTGGACAGGGGGCTGATGGCTACACCTTC.

This clone was recorded a few times. The rearrangement links TRBV9 to TRBJ1-1; D is possibly TRBD1 (5 bases). The CDR3 is 15 residues long. Germline lookup yields CDR1 SGDLS and CDR2 YYNGEE. Trimming pared 0 bases from V and 0 bases from J, leaving 9 bases between. Written as DNA, the CDR3 is TGTGCCAGCAGCGTAGATGACAGACTGAACACTGAAGCTTTCTTT. Translated, it gives CASSVDDRLNTEAFF.

This clone was picked up one time. The V call is TRBV2, the J call TRBJ2-2; no reliable D call. CDR1 is SNHLY, CDR2 FYNNEI, per germline. V was shortened by 6 bases and J by 1 base, with 9 bases between the two germline ends. The CDR3 is 14 residues long. CDR3 sequence reads: CASRVILNTGELFF. The CDR3 bases are TGTGCCAGCAGAGTGATACTGAACACCGGGGAGCTGTTTTTT.

The V and J genes are TRBV27 and TRBJ2-5; TRBD1 matches 7 bases. Germline assignment: CDR1 MNHEY and CDR2 SMNVEV (reference sequence). Unmatched junction bases numbered 7, after V lost 0 bases and J lost 9 bases. The CDR3 has 14 amino acids. The CDR3 nucleotides read TGTGCCAGCAGTTTATCCAGGGGGACAGTGGCCCAGTACTTC. Translating gives CASSLSRGTVAQYF.

This chain uses TRBV6-5 with TRBJ1-3; 8 nucleotides agree with TRBD1. This CDR3 has 16 residues. With V trimmed by 2 bases and J by 1 base, 4 bases remained unmatched. The germline V gene has CDR1 MNHEY and CDR2 SVGAGI. This chain's CDR3 is CASSYLRTGSGNTIYF. Here the CDR3 DNA reads TGTGCCAGCAGTTACCTGAGGACAGGGTCTGGAAACACCATATATTTT.

The CDR3 spells CASSPSAGGTYEQYF. The DNA of the CDR3 is TGTGCCAGCAGCCCATCCGCGGGAGGAACCTACGAGCAGTACTTC. V usage is TRBV5-6 and J usage is TRBJ2-7, with TRBD2 matching 8 bases. V trimming: 4 bases; J trimming: 2 bases; junction bases outside the gene matches: 8. CDR3 length: 15 residues. The germline V gene has CDR1 SGHDT and CDR2 YYEEEE.

V gene TRBV29-1 combines with J gene TRBJ2-5; 10 bases map to TRBD1. V lost 7 bases, J lost 5 bases, and 16 bases stayed unmatched. CDR1 is SQVTM and CDR2 is ANQGSEA in the germline V gene. The CDR3 is 16 amino acids. The CDR3, as DNA: TGCAGCGCCTTAAAAAGAGGGACAGGGGTTGAGGAGACCCAGTACTTC. The encoded protein is CSALKRGTGVEETQYF.